Presented here are 10 T cell receptor beta chains from one specimen sequenced in a study of T cells in Graves' hyperthyroidism and ophthalmopathy. It was RNA transcripts that yielded the amplified TCR beta CDR3 regions. TCR CDR3 underwent first-round RT-PCR with the HTBI primer set. MiXCR was run by TCRdb on the multiplex PCR reads, yielding one entry per CDR3 protein. The sample has hundreds of thousands of distinct CDR3 sequences; roughly 40% are singletons. Material: blood. Source of these receptors: a man aged 18 to 30 with Graves' hyperthyroidism.

The rearrangement joins TRBV19 to TRBJ2-5; unclear D gene. The ends were cut back, 6 bases at V and 1 base at J, with 9 bases in the middle. The CDR3 is 13 amino acids. Germline assignment: CDR1 LNHDA and CDR2 SQIVND (reference sequence). CDR3 in amino acids: CASSSDPQETQYF. The CDR3 nucleotides read TGTGCCAGTAGCTCGGACCCCCAAGAGACCCAGTACTTC.

The sample holds many counts of this clonotype. The rearrangement uses TRBV7-9 and TRBJ1-5; D is uncertain. Germline assignment: CDR1 SEHNR and CDR2 FQNEAQ (reference sequence). The CDR3 sequence is 13 residues long. The V and J ends lost 7 bases and 2 bases respectively, with 9 bases between them. Here the CDR3 reads CASTGIGNQPQHF. The CDR3 DNA reads as TGTGCCAGCACCGGGATCGGCAATCAGCCCCAGCATTTT. The full variable domain, with the rest looked up from reference TRBV7-9 and TRBJ1-5, is DTGVSQNPRHKITKRGQNVTFRCDPISEHNRLYWYRQTLGQGPEFLTYFQNEAQLEKSRLLSDRFSAERPKGSFSTLEIQRTEQGDSAMYLCASTGIGNQPQHFGDGTRLSIL.

V usage is TRBV4-3 and J usage is TRBJ1-2; D gene uncertain. V gave up 0 bases and J gave up 4 bases, with 12 bases separating them. CDR1 is LGHNA and CDR2 is YSLEER in the germline V gene. The CDR3 covers 15 residues. The CDR3 protein is CASSQDRGASYGYTF. In DNA form, the CDR3 reads TGCGCCAGCAGCCAAGATCGAGGTGCTTCCTATGGCTACACCTTC.

The CDR3 nucleotides are TGTGCCACCAGGCAGGGGTATGGCTACACCTTC. Amino acid sequence: CATRQGYGYTF. The chain recombines TRBV25-1 with TRBJ1-2, with a weak D call TRBD1 (6 bases). V gave up 10 bases and J gave up 5 bases, with 11 bases separating them. The CDR3 is 11 residues long. Germline V lookup: CDR1 MGHDK, CDR2 SYGVNS.

The chain has TRBV7-9 and TRBJ2-2, with D hard to call. Trimming removed 0 bases from V and 13 bases from J, with 9 bases in between. This CDR3 region has 12 residues. Germline V gives CDR1 SEHNR, CDR2 FQNEAQ (reference sequence). The chain's CDR3 is CASSLAGGVLFF. The CDR3 coding sequence is TGTGCCAGCAGCTTAGCGGGCGGTGTGCTGTTTTTT.

The count of this clonotype is one. The chain recombines TRBV10-1 with TRBJ2-7, with D perhaps TRBD2 (6 bases). Germline V gene data show CDR1 as WNHNN and CDR2 as SYGVQD (reference sequence). The CDR3 loop spans 15 amino acids. V was trimmed by 3 bases and J by 2 bases, leaving 14 bases between them. CDR3 bases: TGCGCCAGCAGTGAATCGGGACTGGCAACCTACGAGCAGTACTTC. Translated, it gives CASSESGLATYEQYF.

This clonotype has just a few counts. A clone one base away is much larger, so this may be a read error. The gene calls are TRBV7-9 and TRBJ2-7, with 9 bases matching TRBD1. CDR3 length: 13 amino acids. The germline gives CDR1 SEHNR, CDR2 FQNEAQ (reference sequence). V was pared by 4 bases and J by 3 bases, with 1 base of the junction left unmatched. As DNA, the CDR3 is TGTGCCAGCAGCTGGACAGGGGACTACGAGCAGTACTTC. Residues: CASSWTGDYEQYF.

This clonotype was seen repeatedly, ten times or more. The rearrangement joins TRBV29-1 to TRBJ2-7; D is undetermined. Germline CDR1 SQVTM, CDR2 ANQGSEA. With 7 bases removed from V and 2 bases from J, the gap between germline ends came to 15 bases. The CDR3 has 13 residues. The CDR3 coding sequence is TGCAGCGCCGAAGGTGACACAACCTACGAGCAGTACTTC. Its protein product is CSAEGDTTYEQYF.

The chain employs TRBV4-2 and TRBJ1-1; D gene unclear. The ends were cut back, 1 base at V and 0 bases at J, with 9 bases in the middle. The CDR3 has 15 residues. The germline gives CDR1 LGHNA, CDR2 YNFKEQ. The chain's CDR3 is CASSQANQLNTEAFF. The CDR3 nucleotides are TGTGCCAGCAGCCAAGCGAATCAGTTGAACACTGAAGCTTTCTTT.

Remarks on this clonotype: This may stem from a read error, because a much larger clone lies one nucleotide away. The CDR3 end shows no conserved phenylalanine or tryptophan, and so a read error is likely. The chain recombines TRBV19 with TRBJ2-6; TRBD2 is a possible D gene (5 bases). From germline, CDR1 is LNHDA and CDR2 SQIVND (reference sequence). The V end lost 5 bases, the J end lost 4 bases, and 12 bases lay between the germline ends. The CDR3 length is 15 residues. The CDR3, as DNA: TGTGCCAGTAGTCTCGGGCCGGGAGGGGCCAACGTCCTGACTTCC. This codes for CASSLGPGGANVLTS.